The present TCR beta chain was sequenced within a study of beta chain features in type 1 diabetes. With 4 bases clipped from V and 9 bases from J, the junction kept 2 bases outside the gene matches. This CDR3 contains 13 residues. The germline V gene encodes CDR1 SGHDT and CDR2 YYEEEE. As regards this clone: Its antigen is not known.

As every portion of the isolated RNA was reverse transcribed, the sequencing read expressed TCRB transcripts. The method was immunoSEQ multiplex PCR; TCRdb's version includes in-frame clones alone and lacks a portion of them. This sample yields approximately 250,000 clones, of which 11% are seen a single time; over 0.015% belongs to the top ten. Study results and limitations: PCR might pick shorter templates more often, in the same way for patients and controls. Among patients with Type 1 diabetes, TCRB CDR3s were moderately but significantly shorter in every one of the four CD4+ subsets.

Sequencing was carried out using naive CD4+ T cells from blood. The clonotype originates from a man aged 25-40 years with type 1 diabetes. The chain recombines TRBV5-6 with TRBJ1-6; TRBD1 agrees at 9 bases. The CDR3 spells CASSQDRGSPLHF. CDR3 DNA: TGTGCCAGCAGCCAGGACAGGGGTTCACCCCTCCACTTT.